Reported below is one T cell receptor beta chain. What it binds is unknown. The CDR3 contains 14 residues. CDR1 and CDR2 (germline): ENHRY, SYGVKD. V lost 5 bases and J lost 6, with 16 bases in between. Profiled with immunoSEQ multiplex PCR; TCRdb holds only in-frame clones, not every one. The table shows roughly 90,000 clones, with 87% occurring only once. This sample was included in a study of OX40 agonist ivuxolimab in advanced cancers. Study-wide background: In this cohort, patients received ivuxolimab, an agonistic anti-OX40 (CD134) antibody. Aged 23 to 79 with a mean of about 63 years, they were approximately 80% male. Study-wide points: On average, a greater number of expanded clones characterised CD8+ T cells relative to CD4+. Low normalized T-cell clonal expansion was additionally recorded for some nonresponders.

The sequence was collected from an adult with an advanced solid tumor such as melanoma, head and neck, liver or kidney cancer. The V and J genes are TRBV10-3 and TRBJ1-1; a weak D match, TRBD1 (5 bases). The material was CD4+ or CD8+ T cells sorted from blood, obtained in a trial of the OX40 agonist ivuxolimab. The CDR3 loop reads CAISKGMGVAEAFF. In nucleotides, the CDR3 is TGTGCCATCAGTAAAGGGATGGGGGTCGCTGAAGCTTTCTTT.